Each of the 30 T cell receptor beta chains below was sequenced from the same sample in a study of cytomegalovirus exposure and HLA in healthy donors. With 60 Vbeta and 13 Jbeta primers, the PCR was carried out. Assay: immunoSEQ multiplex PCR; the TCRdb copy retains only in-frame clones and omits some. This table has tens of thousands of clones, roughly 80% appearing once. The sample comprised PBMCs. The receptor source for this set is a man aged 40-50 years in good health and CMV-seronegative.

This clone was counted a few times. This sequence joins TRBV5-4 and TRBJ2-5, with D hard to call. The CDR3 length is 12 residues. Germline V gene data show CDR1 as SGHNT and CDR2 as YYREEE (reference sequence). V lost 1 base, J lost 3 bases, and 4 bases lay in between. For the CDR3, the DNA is TGTGCCAGCAGCTTGCCAGAAGAGACCCAGTACTTC. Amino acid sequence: CASSLPEETQYF.

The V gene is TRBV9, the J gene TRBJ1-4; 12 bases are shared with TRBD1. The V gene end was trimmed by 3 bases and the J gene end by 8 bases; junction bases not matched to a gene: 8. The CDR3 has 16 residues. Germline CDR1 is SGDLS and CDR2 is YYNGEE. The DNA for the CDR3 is TGTGCCAGCAGCGCCGGGACAGGGGGCCGGGAAGAAAAACTGTTTTTT. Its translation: CASSAGTGGREEKLFF.

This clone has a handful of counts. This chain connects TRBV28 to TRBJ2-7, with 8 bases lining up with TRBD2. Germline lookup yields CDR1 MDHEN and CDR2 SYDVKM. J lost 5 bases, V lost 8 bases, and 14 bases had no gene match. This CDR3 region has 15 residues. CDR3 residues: CASCVRTSGENEQYF. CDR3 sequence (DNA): TGTGCCAGCTGCGTGCGTACTAGCGGCGAAAACGAGCAGTACTTC. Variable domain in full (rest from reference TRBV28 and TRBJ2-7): DVKVTQSSRYLVKRTGEKVFLECVQDMDHENMFWYRQDPGLGLRLIYFSYDVKMKEKGDIPEGYSVSREKKERFSLILESASTNQTSMYLCASCVRTSGENEQYFGPGTRLTVT.

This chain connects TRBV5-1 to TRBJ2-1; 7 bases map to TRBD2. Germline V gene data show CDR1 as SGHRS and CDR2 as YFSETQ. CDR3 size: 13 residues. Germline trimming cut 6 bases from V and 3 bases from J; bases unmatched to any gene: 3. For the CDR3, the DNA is TGCGCCAGCAAGGCGGGAGACTACAATGAGCAGTTCTTC. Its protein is CASKAGDYNEQFF.

The CDR3 DNA is TGTGCCAGCAGCCAAGGACTAGCGGATAGCTCCTACGAGCAGTACTTC. Amino acid sequence: CASSQGLADSSYEQYF. The chain combines TRBV5-4 with TRBJ2-7, with 10 bases fitting TRBD2. This CDR3 spans 16 amino acids. Unmatched junction bases numbered 7, after V lost 4 bases and J lost 0 bases. CDR1 SGHNT and CDR2 YYREEE come from the germline V gene (reference sequence).

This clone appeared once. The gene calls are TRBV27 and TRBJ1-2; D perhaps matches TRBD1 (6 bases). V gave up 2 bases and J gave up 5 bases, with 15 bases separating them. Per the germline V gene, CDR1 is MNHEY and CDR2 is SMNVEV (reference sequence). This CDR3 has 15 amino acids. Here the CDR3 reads CASSLARGARYGYTF. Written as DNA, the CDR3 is TGTGCCAGCAGTTTAGCGCGGGGGGCGCGGTATGGCTACACCTTC.

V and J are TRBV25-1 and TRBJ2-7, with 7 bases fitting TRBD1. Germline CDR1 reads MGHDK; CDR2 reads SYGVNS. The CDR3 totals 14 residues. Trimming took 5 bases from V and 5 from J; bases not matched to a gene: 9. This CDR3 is CASSWAGGTNEQYF. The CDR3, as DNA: TGTGCCAGCAGTTGGGCAGGGGGAACCAACGAGCAGTACTTC.

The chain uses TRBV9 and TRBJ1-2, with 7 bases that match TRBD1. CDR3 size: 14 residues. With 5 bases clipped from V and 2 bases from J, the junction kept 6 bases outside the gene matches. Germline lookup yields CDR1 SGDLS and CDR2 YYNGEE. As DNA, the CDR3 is TGTGCCAGCAGAGTACAGGGGACAAACTATGGCTACACCTTC. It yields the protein CASRVQGTNYGYTF.

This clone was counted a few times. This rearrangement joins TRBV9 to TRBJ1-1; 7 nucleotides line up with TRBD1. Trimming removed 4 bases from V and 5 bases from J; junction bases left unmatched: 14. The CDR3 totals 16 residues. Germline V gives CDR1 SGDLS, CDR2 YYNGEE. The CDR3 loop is CASSSSTGTVSTEAFF. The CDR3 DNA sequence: TGTGCCAGCAGCTCATCGACCGGGACAGTCAGTACTGAAGCTTTCTTT. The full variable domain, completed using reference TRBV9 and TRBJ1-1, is DSGVTQTPKHLITATGQRVTLRCSPRSGDLSVYWYQQSLDQGLQFLIQYYNGEERAKGNILERFSAQQFPDLHSELNLSSLELGDSALYFCASSSSTGTVSTEAFFGQGTRLTVV.

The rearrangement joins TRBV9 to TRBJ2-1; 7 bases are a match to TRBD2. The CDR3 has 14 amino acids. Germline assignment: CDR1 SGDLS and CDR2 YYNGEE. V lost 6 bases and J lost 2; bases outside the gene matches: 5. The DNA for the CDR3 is TGTGCCAGCAAGGCTAGCGGACCCTACAATGAGCAGTTCTTC. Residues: CASKASGPYNEQFF.

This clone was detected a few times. The chain's CDR3 is CSVRPGQEAYEQYF. CDR3 sequence (DNA): TGCAGCGTGCGCCCGGGACAGGAGGCCTACGAGCAGTACTTC. The chain links TRBV29-1 to TRBJ2-7; the match to TRBD1 covers 8 bases. Germline values: CDR1 SQVTM, CDR2 ANQGSEA. The J segment lost 2 bases and the V segment lost 6 bases, leaving 9 bases of the junction unmatched. The CDR3 is made up of 14 amino acids.

The CDR3 DNA sequence: TGTGCCAGCAGTTACCTGGGAGCTGAGCAGTACTTC. Translated, it gives CASSYLGAEQYF. The chain has TRBV6-6 and TRBJ2-7, with a tentative D call TRBD2 (5 bases). The CDR3 length is 12 residues. Germline values: CDR1 MNHNY, CDR2 SVGAGI (reference sequence). Trimming stripped 2 bases from V and 7 bases from J, with 9 bases between.

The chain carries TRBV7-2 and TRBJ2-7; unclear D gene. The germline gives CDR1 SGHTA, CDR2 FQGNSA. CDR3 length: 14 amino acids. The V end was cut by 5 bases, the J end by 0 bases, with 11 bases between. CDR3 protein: CASSPVLDSYEQYF. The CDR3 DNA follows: TGTGCCAGCAGCCCAGTTCTCGACTCCTACGAGCAGTACTTC.

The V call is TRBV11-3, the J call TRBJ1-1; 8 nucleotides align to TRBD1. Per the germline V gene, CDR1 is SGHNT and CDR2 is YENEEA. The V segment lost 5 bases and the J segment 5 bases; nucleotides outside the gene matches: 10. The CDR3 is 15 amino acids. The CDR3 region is CASSRIGQGGTEAFF. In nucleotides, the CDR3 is TGTGCCAGCAGCCGTATTGGACAGGGCGGTACTGAAGCTTTCTTT.

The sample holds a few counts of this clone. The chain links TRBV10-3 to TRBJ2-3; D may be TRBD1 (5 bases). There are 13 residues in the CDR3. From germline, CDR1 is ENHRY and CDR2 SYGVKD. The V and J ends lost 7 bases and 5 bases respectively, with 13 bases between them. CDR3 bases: TGTGCCATCAAGGGAAGGGGTGGAGATACGCAGTATTTT. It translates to CAIKGRGGDTQYF.

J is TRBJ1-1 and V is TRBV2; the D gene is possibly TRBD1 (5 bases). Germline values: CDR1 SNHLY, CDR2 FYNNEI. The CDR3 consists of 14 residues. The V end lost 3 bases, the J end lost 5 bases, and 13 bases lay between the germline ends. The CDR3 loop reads CASSEAGYGTEAFF. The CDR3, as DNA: TGTGCCAGCAGTGAGGCAGGGTATGGTACTGAAGCTTTCTTT.

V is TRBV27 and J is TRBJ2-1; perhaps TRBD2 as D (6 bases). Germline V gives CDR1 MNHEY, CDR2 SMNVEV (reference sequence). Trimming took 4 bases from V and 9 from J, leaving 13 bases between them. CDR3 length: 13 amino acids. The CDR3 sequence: CASSSVGRGEQFF. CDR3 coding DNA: TGTGCCAGCAGTTCCGTTGGGCGGGGTGAGCAGTTCTTC.

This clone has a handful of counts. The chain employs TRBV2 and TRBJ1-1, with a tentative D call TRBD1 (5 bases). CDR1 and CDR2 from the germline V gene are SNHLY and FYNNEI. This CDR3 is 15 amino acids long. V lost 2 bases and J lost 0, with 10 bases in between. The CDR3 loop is CASSERTNLNTEAFF. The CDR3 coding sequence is TGTGCCAGCAGTGAAAGGACAAACTTGAACACTGAAGCTTTCTTT.

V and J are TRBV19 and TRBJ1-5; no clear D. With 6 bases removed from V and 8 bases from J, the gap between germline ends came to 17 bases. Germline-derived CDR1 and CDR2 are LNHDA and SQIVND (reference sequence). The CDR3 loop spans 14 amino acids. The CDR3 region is CASRPFTSSEPQHF. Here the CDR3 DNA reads TGTGCCAGTAGGCCTTTTACTAGCTCCGAGCCCCAGCATTTT.

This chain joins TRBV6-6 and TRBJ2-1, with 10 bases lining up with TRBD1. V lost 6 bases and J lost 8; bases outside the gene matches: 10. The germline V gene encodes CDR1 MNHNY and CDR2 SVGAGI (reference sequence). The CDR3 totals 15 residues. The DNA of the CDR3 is TGTGCCAGCAGAACTAGGACAGGGGGGACCTATGAGCAGTTCTTC. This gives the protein CASRTRTGGTYEQFF.

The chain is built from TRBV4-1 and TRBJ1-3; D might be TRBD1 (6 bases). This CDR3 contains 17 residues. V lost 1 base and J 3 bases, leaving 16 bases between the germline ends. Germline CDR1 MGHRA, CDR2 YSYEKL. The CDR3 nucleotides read TGCGCCAGCAGCCAAGGTTTCACGGGGGGCCGTGGAAACACCATATATTTT. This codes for CASSQGFTGGRGNTIYF.

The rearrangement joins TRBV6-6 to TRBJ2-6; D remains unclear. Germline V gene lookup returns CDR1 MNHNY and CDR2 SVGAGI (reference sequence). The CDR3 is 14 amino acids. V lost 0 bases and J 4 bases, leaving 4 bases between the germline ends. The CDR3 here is CASSYSLGANVLTF. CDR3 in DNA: TGTGCCAGCAGTTACTCCTTAGGGGCCAACGTCCTGACTTTC.

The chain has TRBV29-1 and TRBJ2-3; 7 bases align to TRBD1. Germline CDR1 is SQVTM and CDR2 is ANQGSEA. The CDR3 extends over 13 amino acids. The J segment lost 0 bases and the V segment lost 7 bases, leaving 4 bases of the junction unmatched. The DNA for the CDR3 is TGCAGCGGGACAGGTACTAGCACAGATACGCAGTATTTT. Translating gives CSGTGTSTDTQYF.

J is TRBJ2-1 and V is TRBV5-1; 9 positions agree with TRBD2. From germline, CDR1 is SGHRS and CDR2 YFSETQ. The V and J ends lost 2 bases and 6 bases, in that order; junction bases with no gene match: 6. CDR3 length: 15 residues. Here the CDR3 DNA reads TGCGCCAGCAGCTTCACTAGCGGGCAGGCCAATGAGCAGTTCTTC. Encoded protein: CASSFTSGQANEQFF.

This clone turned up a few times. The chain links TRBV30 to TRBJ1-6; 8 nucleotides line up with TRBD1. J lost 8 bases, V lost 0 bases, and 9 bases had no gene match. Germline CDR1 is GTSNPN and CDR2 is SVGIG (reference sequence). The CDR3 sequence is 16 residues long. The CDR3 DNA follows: TGTGCCTGGAGTGTACCGCAGGGGGCATGGGATTCACCCCTCCACTTT. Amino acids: CAWSVPQGAWDSPLHF.

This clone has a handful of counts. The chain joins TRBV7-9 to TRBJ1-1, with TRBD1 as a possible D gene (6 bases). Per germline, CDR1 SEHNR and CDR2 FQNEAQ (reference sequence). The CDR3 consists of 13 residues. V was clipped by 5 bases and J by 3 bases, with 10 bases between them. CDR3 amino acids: CASSPQGYTEAFF. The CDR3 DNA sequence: TGTGCCAGCAGCCCTCAGGGGTACACTGAAGCTTTCTTT.

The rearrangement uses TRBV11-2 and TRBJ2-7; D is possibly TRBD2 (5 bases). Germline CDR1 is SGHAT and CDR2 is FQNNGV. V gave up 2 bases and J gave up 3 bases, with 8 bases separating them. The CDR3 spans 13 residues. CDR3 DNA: TGTGCCAGCAGCTTAAAGGAGGACTACGAGCAGTACTTC. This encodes CASSLKEDYEQYF.

As DNA, the CDR3 is TGTGCCATCAGTGAGTCTCGCGGGCAAGGATCCTACGAGCAGTACTTC. It yields the protein CAISESRGQGSYEQYF. The V gene is TRBV10-3, the J gene TRBJ2-7, with D possibly being TRBD2 (5 bases). The V and J ends lost 0 bases and 1 base respectively, with 13 bases between them. There are 16 residues in the CDR3. Germline CDR1 reads ENHRY; CDR2 reads SYGVKD.

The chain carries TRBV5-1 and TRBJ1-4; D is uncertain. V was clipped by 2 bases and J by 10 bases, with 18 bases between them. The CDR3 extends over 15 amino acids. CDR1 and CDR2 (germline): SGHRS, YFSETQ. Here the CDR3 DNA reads TGCGCCAGCAGCTTTTCTAGTGGGTCGTCGGGAAAACTGTTTTTT. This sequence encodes CASSFSSGSSGKLFF.

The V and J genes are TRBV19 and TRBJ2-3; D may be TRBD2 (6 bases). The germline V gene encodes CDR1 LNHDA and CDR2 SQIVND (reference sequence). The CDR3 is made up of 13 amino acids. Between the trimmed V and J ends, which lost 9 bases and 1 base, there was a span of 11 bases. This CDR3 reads CASSPSGTDTQYF. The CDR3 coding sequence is TGTGCCAGCTCCCCTAGCGGCACAGATACGCAGTATTTT.